The 9 T cell receptor beta chains reported below all come from one sample, sequenced in a study of blood T cell repertoires in COVID-19. Sequenced by immunoSEQ multiplex PCR; TCRdb stores in-frame clones only, minus some. The sample contains more than 100,000 clones, 90% of which appear only once. Material for sequencing was peripheral blood. All receptors come from a woman in her sixties with COVID-19, enrolled during active disease.

The chain combines TRBV3-1 (or the pseudogene TRBV3-2) with TRBJ2-5, with D hard to call. Germline CDR1 and CDR2: LGHDT and YNNKEL (reference sequence). This CDR3 is 13 amino acids long. V shed 4 bases and J shed 5 bases, with 11 bases lying between them. CDR3 residues: CASSRVKRETQYF. CDR3 bases: TGTGCCAGCAGCCGCGTTAAACGGGAGACCCAGTACTTC.

The chain couples TRBV19 to TRBJ2-1; 7 nucleotides match TRBD2. The CDR3 extends over 16 amino acids. The germline CDR1 and CDR2 sequences are LNHDA and SQIVND (reference sequence). With 4 bases clipped from V and 2 bases from J, the junction kept 8 bases outside the gene matches. CDR3 loop: CASSNPGGRTYNEQFF. The CDR3 DNA reads as TGTGCCAGTAGTAACCCAGGCGGGAGAACCTACAATGAGCAGTTCTTC.

CDR3 coding DNA: TGCGCCAGCAGCGCGGGGACAGGCGGTAGGGAGACCCAGTACTTC. This encodes CASSAGTGGRETQYF. The V call is TRBV5-1, the J call TRBJ2-5, with 8 bases that match TRBD1. Germline lookup yields CDR1 SGHRS and CDR2 YFSETQ. Germline trimming cut 4 bases from V and 5 bases from J; bases unmatched to any gene: 10. This CDR3 region has 15 residues.

In the case of this clone: The same CDR3 is also encoded by other DNA sequences in this sample. This chain links TRBV3-1 (or the pseudogene TRBV3-2) with TRBJ1-1; weak D call: TRBD1 (6 bases). This CDR3 contains 13 residues. Between the trimmed V and J ends, which lost 2 bases and 5 bases, there was a span of 9 bases. CDR1 LGHDT and CDR2 YNNKEL come from the germline V gene (reference sequence). As DNA, the CDR3 is TGTGCCAGCAGCCAAAGAGGGGGAACTGAAGCTTTCTTT. Translating it yields CASSQRGGTEAFF.

The gene calls are TRBV6-2 or TRBV6-3 and TRBJ2-3; tentative D call: TRBD1 (5 bases). Germline assignment: CDR1 MNHEY and CDR2 SVGEGT. V gave up 2 bases and J gave up 2 bases, with 11 bases separating them. The CDR3 sequence is 15 residues long. CDR3 coding DNA: TGTGCCAGCAGTTACAGTCAGGGTGACACAGATACGCAGTATTTT. Its protein product is CASSYSQGDTDTQYF.

This clone was seen once. The chain couples TRBV5-8 to TRBJ2-4, with a weak D call TRBD2 (6 bases). Looked up from germline, CDR1 is SGHTS and CDR2 is YDEGEE. Trimming removed 6 bases at V and 6 bases at J, with 28 bases between. CDR3 length: 18 residues. In DNA form, the CDR3 reads TGTGCCAGCACCCAGGGAGGTGGGAGCGGCCCGGCCCGAAACATTCAGTACTTC. As protein: CASTQGGGSGPARNIQYF.

The rearrangement links TRBV6-4 to TRBJ1-1; tentatively, D is TRBD1 (5 bases). The germline V gene encodes CDR1 MRHNA and CDR2 SNTAGT. Trimming shortened V by 0 bases and J by 10 bases, and 15 bases separated the two germline ends. The CDR3 spans 14 residues. For the CDR3, the DNA is TGTGCCAGCAGTGACTCCTTTCGGCAGGGCCTAGCTTTCTTT. It specifies CASSDSFRQGLAFF.

The J gene is TRBJ2-7, the V gene TRBV7-9, with TRBD2 matching 9 bases. The V segment lost 1 base and the J segment 2 bases; nucleotides outside the gene matches: 3. The CDR3 has 15 residues. Germline CDR1 is SEHNR and CDR2 is FQNEAQ (reference sequence). The DNA for the CDR3 is TGTGCCAGCAGCTTAGTTAGCGGGGGCACCTACGAGCAGTACTTC. It is translated as CASSLVSGGTYEQYF.

This clone ranks as medium-sized. This rearrangement joins TRBV6-6 to TRBJ2-5, with 7 bases identical to TRBD2. This CDR3 spans 15 amino acids. Germline CDR1 is MNHNY and CDR2 is SVGAGI (reference sequence). J was trimmed by 1 base and V by 5 bases; bases with no gene match: 7. CDR3 protein: CASSNRAGLQETQYF. CDR3 coding DNA: TGTGCCAGCAGTAACCGAGCGGGGCTCCAAGAGACCCAGTACTTC.